Following are 22 T cell receptor beta chains from one sample sequenced in a study of Ad26.COV2.S vaccination and SARS-CoV-2 variants. Measured with immunoSEQ multiplex PCR; TCRdb has only the in-frame clones, and not every one. The sample has roughly 700,000 clones, 89% seen once. Treatment given: 15 to 20 received Ad26.COV2.S at low or high dose, single or two shots; about 5 received placebo; per-sample allocation not given. At day 63 after the first vaccine or placebo injection, samples were drawn. The sample consisted of peripheral blood, taken in a trial of Ad26.COV2.S vaccine versus placebo. Receptors were obtained from a person aged 18 to 65 who received the Ad26.COV2.S COVID-19 vaccine or a placebo.

The chain carries TRBV2 and TRBJ2-5, with 10 bases that match TRBD1. With 5 bases clipped from V and 7 bases from J, the junction kept 10 bases outside the gene matches. The CDR3 is 15 amino acids. Germline V gene data show CDR1 as SNHLY and CDR2 as FYNNEI. DNA for the CDR3: TGTGCCAGCAGTACCCGGGGACAGGGGTGGGGGACCCAGTACTTC. It encodes CASSTRGQGWGTQYF. Full variable domain (missing parts from reference TRBV2 and TRBJ2-5): EPEVTQTPSHQVTQMGQEVILRCVPISNHLYFYWYRQILGQKVEFLVSFYNNEISEKSEIFDDQFSVERPDGSNFTLKIRSTKLEDSAMYFCASSTRGQGWGTQYFGPGTRLLVL.

This clone was observed a few times. The chain uses TRBV7-9 and TRBJ1-2; D is uncertain. This CDR3 comprises 13 residues. The ends were cut back, 1 base at V and 4 bases at J, with 7 bases in the middle. Germline CDR1 reads SEHNR; CDR2 reads FQNEAQ (reference sequence). The CDR3 sequence: CASSLGASYGYTF. The CDR3 DNA follows: TGTGCCAGCAGCTTAGGGGCTTCCTATGGCTACACCTTC.

The V gene is TRBV14, the J gene TRBJ1-2; D not resolved. Germline-derived CDR1 and CDR2 are SGHDN and FVKESK. V lost 0 bases and J lost 7, with 15 bases in between. The CDR3 contains 15 residues. CDR3 coding DNA: TGTGCCAGCAGCCAAGATCGGCAGACCTTCGGTGGCTACACCTTC. This encodes CASSQDRQTFGGYTF.

The rearrangement joins TRBV29-1 to TRBJ2-5; 13 bases fit TRBD2. Germline V gene data show CDR1 as SQVTM and CDR2 as ANQGSEA. V trimming: 6 bases; J trimming: 5 bases; junction bases outside the gene matches: 9. The CDR3 runs to 15 residues. The CDR3 reads CSVAPGTSGEETQYF. The CDR3 region has the DNA TGCAGCGTAGCGCCCGGGACTAGCGGGGAGGAGACCCAGTACTTC.

This chain links TRBV14 with TRBJ1-2, with D maybe TRBD1 (6 bases). The CDR3 contains 15 residues. The V gene lost 1 base and the J gene lost 2 bases, with 11 bases spanning the gap. CDR1 is SGHDN, CDR2 FVKESK, per germline. The CDR3, as DNA: TGTGCCAGCAGCCAAGTGCCCGGGGGCAACTATGGCTACACCTTC. Translating gives CASSQVPGGNYGYTF.

The chain recombines TRBV7-8 with TRBJ1-5; D not resolved. Trimming took off 0 bases at V and 3 bases at J, with 15 bases between the two ends. This CDR3 has 17 residues. In germline, CDR1 is SGHVS, CDR2 FQNEAQ. The CDR3 DNA reads TGTGCCAGCAGCTTAGCGCTTGGGCAGGCTTTCAATCAGCCCCAGCATTTT. The encoded protein is CASSLALGQAFNQPQHF. Complete variable domain (other parts from reference TRBV7-8 and TRBJ1-5): GAGVSQSPRYKVAKRGQDVALRCDPISGHVSLFWYQQALGQGPEFLTYFQNEAQLDKSGLPSDRFFAERPEGSVSTLKIQRTQQEDSAVYLCASSLALGQAFNQPQHFGDGTRLSIL.

The chain recombines TRBV5-1 with TRBJ2-5; TRBD2 matches 10 bases. In germline, CDR1 is SGHRS, CDR2 YFSETQ. J was trimmed by 1 base and V by 5 bases; bases with no gene match: 5. The length of the CDR3 is 15 residues. This chain's CDR3 is CASSLSGGPQETQYF. CDR3 DNA sequence: TGCGCCAGCAGTCTTAGCGGGGGGCCCCAAGAGACCCAGTACTTC.

CDR3: CASSPTGTGGRETQYF. CDR3 DNA sequence: TGTGCCAGCAGCCCCACCGGGACAGGGGGCCGAGAGACCCAGTACTTC. The chain recombines TRBV11-3 with TRBJ2-5, with 12 bases that match TRBD1. CDR3 length equals 16 residues. J was trimmed by 4 bases and V by 5 bases; bases with no gene match: 8. The germline gives CDR1 SGHNT, CDR2 YENEEA. The variable domain in full, completed from reference TRBV11-3 and TRBJ2-5, reads EAGVVQSPRYKIIEKKQPVAFWCNPISGHNTLYWYLQNLGQGPELLIRYENEEAVDDSQLPKDRFSAERLKGVDSTLKIQPAELGDSAVYLCASSPTGTGGRETQYFGPGTRLLVL.

The V and J genes are TRBV6-5 and TRBJ2-7; 11 positions agree with TRBD1. This CDR3 region has 15 residues. Germline V lookup: CDR1 MNHEY, CDR2 SVGAGI. Trimming took 6 bases from V and 8 from J; bases not matched to a gene: 12. CDR3 amino acids: CASSYGGQGEFKQYF. The CDR3 DNA sequence: TGTGCCAGCAGCTACGGGGGACAGGGGGAGTTTAAGCAGTACTTC.

The chain recombines TRBV11-3 with TRBJ2-1, with 8 bases that match TRBD1. The CDR3 has 18 amino acids. The trim removed 0 bases at V and 8 bases at J, leaving 15 bases unmatched. From germline, CDR1 is SGHNT and CDR2 YENEEA. The CDR3 coding sequence is TGTGCCAGCAGCTTAGAAGGGCTACAGGGGGTCTTAGTGGATGAGCAGTTCTTC. This codes for CASSLEGLQGVLVDEQFF.

This clone was seen only once. The V call is TRBV7-2, the J call TRBJ1-3; D is uncertain. V was trimmed by 1 base and J by 0 bases, leaving 10 bases between them. The CDR3 is 16 amino acids. CDR1 SGHTA and CDR2 FQGNSA come from the germline V gene. The DNA of the CDR3 is TGTGCCAGCAGCTTAGATGGCAGCTTCTCTGGAAACACCATATATTTT. Translating gives CASSLDGSFSGNTIYF.

The rearrangement links TRBV12-3 or TRBV12-4 to TRBJ2-1; 7 bases are shared with TRBD1. The CDR3 runs 13 residues. The V and J ends lost 6 bases and 8 bases, in that order; junction bases with no gene match: 7. This chain's CDR3 is CASSRQGNDEQFF. Written as DNA, the CDR3 is TGTGCCAGCAGCCGACAGGGTAACGATGAGCAGTTCTTC.

The J gene is TRBJ2-3, the V gene TRBV7-6, with 10 bases that match TRBD2. V lost 1 base and J lost 2; bases outside the gene matches: 3. Germline CDR1 and CDR2: SGHVS and FNYEAQ. This CDR3 region has 16 residues. The CDR3 nucleotides are TGTGCCAGCAGCTTAGGGACTAGCGGACTCACAGATACGCAGTATTTT. It codes for CASSLGTSGLTDTQYF.

Here the CDR3 reads CASSLGNLGYGYTF. The CDR3 region has the DNA TGCGCCAGCAGCTTGGGAAACTTGGGCTATGGCTACACCTTC. The genes are TRBV5-1 and TRBJ1-2; D is unresolved. Between the trimmed V and J ends, which lost 0 bases and 4 bases, there was a span of 10 bases. The CDR3 extends over 14 amino acids. Germline CDR1 reads SGHRS; CDR2 reads YFSETQ.

The V call is TRBV19, the J call TRBJ2-3; 12 bases align to TRBD2. The V segment lost 6 bases and the J segment 0 bases; nucleotides outside the gene matches: 10. Germline CDR1 is LNHDA and CDR2 is SQIVND (reference sequence). The CDR3 contains 18 residues. Here the CDR3 DNA reads TGTGCCAGTAGCCTTACTAGCGGGGGGCCCTTTAGCACAGATACGCAGTATTTT. It encodes CASSLTSGGPFSTDTQYF.

V and J are TRBV10-3 and TRBJ2-2; 7 bases align to TRBD2. CDR3 length equals 17 residues. Per germline, CDR1 ENHRY and CDR2 SYGVKD. Trimming at V came to 8 bases and at J to 4 bases, leaving 16 bases not matched to a gene. CDR3 nucleotide sequence: TGTGCCATCTCCCCCGCGGGGGTAGCGGGCCCCACCGGGGAGCTGTTTTTT. It is translated as CAISPAGVAGPTGELFF.

The J gene is TRBJ2-5, the V gene TRBV5-1; D is unresolved. Between the trimmed V and J ends, which lost 6 bases and 4 bases, there was a span of 7 bases. The germline CDR1 and CDR2 sequences are SGHRS and YFSETQ. The CDR3 runs to 11 residues. CDR3 nucleotides: TGCGCCAGCACTGGGTCAGAGACCCAGTACTTC. Encoded protein: CASTGSETQYF.

This rearrangement joins TRBV21-1 to TRBJ2-1. TRBV21-1 is reported as a pseudogene. The CDR3 is 17 amino acids. CDR3 sequence: CASSSYRWRSSYNEQFF. DNA for the CDR3: TGTGCCAGCAGCAGTTATCGTTGGCGAAGCTCCTACAATGAGCAGTTCTTC.

This chain joins TRBV11-2 and TRBJ1-6; D might be TRBD1 (6 bases). Trimming removed 5 bases from V and 8 bases from J, with 16 bases in between. There are 15 residues in the CDR3. CDR1 and CDR2 (germline): SGHAT, FQNNGV. The DNA of the CDR3 is TGTGCCAGCAGCCCCCGGGGGCTCTCGGATTCACCCCTCCACTTT. Translated, it gives CASSPRGLSDSPLHF.

The rearrangement uses TRBV3-1 (or the pseudogene TRBV3-2) and TRBJ1-1; 7 bases map to TRBD1. This CDR3 contains 19 residues. Looked up from germline, CDR1 is LGHDT and CDR2 is YNNKEL (reference sequence). The junction had 19 bases not matched to a gene; V was cut back by 2 bases and J by 4 bases. This chain's CDR3 is CASSQLFTTYRDSGTEAFF. CDR3 nucleotides: TGTGCCAGCAGCCAATTATTTACCACCTACAGGGACAGTGGCACTGAAGCTTTCTTT.

The chain links TRBV10-3 to TRBJ2-5; D is unresolved. The CDR3 consists of 15 residues. The V end was cut by 2 bases, the J end by 0 bases, with 10 bases between. Germline V gives CDR1 ENHRY, CDR2 SYGVKD. The CDR3 DNA reads as TGTGCCATCAGTGAGGGGTTTCGGAACCAAGAGACCCAGTACTTC. This translates into CAISEGFRNQETQYF.

A single count supports this clone. The chain joins TRBV7-9 to TRBJ2-1, with D unclear. CDR1 is SEHNR, CDR2 FQNEAQ, per germline (reference sequence). This CDR3 has 10 residues. V was cut by 1 base and J by 16 bases, with 8 bases left in between. In DNA form, the CDR3 reads TGTGCCAGCAGCTTAGTTGAATCTTTCTTC. Encoded protein: CASSLVESFF.